The present entry profiles one TCR beta chain with its context. Other nucleotide sequences in the sample specify the same CDR3. The sample is drawn from a study of OX40 agonist ivuxolimab in advanced cancers. Using immunoSEQ multiplex PCR, the repertoire was profiled, and TCRdb retains in-frame clones only, with some absent. Of 50,000 or so clones listed, around 89% are singletons. The germline gives CDR1 SGHRS, CDR2 YFSETQ. The CDR3 has 13 amino acids. V lost 0 bases, J lost 10 bases, and 0 bases stayed unmatched. The input for sequencing was CD4+ or CD8+ T cells sorted from blood, taken in a trial of the OX40 agonist ivuxolimab. The chain links TRBV5-1 to TRBJ1-6, with TRBD1 identical over 8 bases. The clonotype was recovered from an adult with an advanced solid tumor such as melanoma, head and neck, liver or kidney cancer. In DNA, the CDR3 is TGCGCCAGCAGCTTGGGACAGGGGTCACCCCTCCACTTT. This sequence encodes CASSLGQGSPLHF.